What follows are 9 T cell receptor beta chains derived from one specimen sequenced in a study of cytomegalovirus exposure and HLA in healthy donors. PCR amplification relied on 60 Vbeta primers (plus 13 Jbeta primers). Generated by immunoSEQ multiplex PCR, the TCRdb table keeps only in-frame clones and is missing some. The profile shows 150,000 to 180,000 clones, under 85% of them singletons. The specimen sequenced was PBMCs. All receptors come from a man between 18 and 35 years old in good health and CMV-seronegative.

V is TRBV6-1 and J is TRBJ2-1; possible D gene TRBD2, 5 bases. This CDR3 spans 15 amino acids. Trimming pared 5 bases from V and 0 bases from J, leaving 11 bases between. The germline V gene has CDR1 MNHNS and CDR2 SASEGT. The CDR3 DNA reads as TGTGCCAGCAGTCCCGACTACAGCTCCTACAATGAGCAGTTCTTC. This gives the protein CASSPDYSSYNEQFF.

This rearrangement joins TRBV11-3 to TRBJ2-3; 14 positions agree with TRBD2. The germline V gene encodes CDR1 SGHNT and CDR2 YENEEA. J gave up 5 bases and V 3 bases, and 7 bases lay outside the gene matches. The CDR3 runs to 17 residues. The CDR3 here is CASSLGLAGVHGDTQYF. As DNA, the CDR3 is TGTGCCAGCAGCTTGGGACTAGCGGGGGTACATGGAGATACGCAGTATTTT.

The chain employs TRBV5-6 and TRBJ2-1; 13 positions match TRBD2. V was pared by 2 bases and J by 5 bases, with 10 bases of the junction left unmatched. The CDR3 loop spans 18 amino acids. Looked up from germline, CDR1 is SGHDT and CDR2 is YYEEEE. The CDR3 DNA reads TGTGCCAGCAGCTTAACTAGCGGGGGGGCGGGTAAGGACAATGAGCAGTTCTTC. It yields the protein CASSLTSGGAGKDNEQFF.

The chain employs TRBV19 and TRBJ2-3, with 9 nucleotides matching TRBD2. The length of the CDR3 is 13 residues. V dropped 10 bases and J dropped 1; count of bases not matched to a gene: 3. Germline CDR1 and CDR2: LNHDA and SQIVND (reference sequence). The chain's CDR3 is CATRTSGTDTQYF. Written as DNA, the CDR3 is TGTGCCACCAGGACTAGCGGCACAGATACGCAGTATTTT.

The gene calls are TRBV2 and TRBJ1-1; D uncertain. The CDR3 loop spans 15 amino acids. Per the germline V gene, CDR1 is SNHLY and CDR2 is FYNNEI. Trimming removed 6 bases at V and 1 base at J, with 15 bases between. CDR3 sequence (DNA): TGTGCCAGCAGGGAGGTGGGGTCAGGGAACACTGAAGCTTTCTTT. It codes for CASREVGSGNTEAFF.

The rearrangement links TRBV7-2 to TRBJ2-5; 11 positions match TRBD2. The CDR3 extends over 16 amino acids. Germline lookup yields CDR1 SGHTA and CDR2 FQGNSA. With 3 bases clipped from V and 5 bases from J, the junction kept 8 bases outside the gene matches. CDR3 amino acids: CASSFTLAGGGETQYF. The CDR3 DNA is TGTGCCAGCAGCTTTACTCTAGCGGGGGGAGGGGAGACCCAGTACTTC.

The chain recombines TRBV19 with TRBJ1-1, with 8 bases that match TRBD1. Losses at the gene ends were 5 bases for V and 4 bases for J; bases not matched to a gene: 12. Germline CDR1 is LNHDA and CDR2 is SQIVND (reference sequence). This CDR3 contains 16 residues. Here the CDR3 reads CASSLNFRTGLTEAFF. The CDR3 bases are TGTGCCAGTAGTTTAAATTTTAGGACAGGGCTCACTGAAGCTTTCTTT.

V usage is TRBV7-9 and J usage is TRBJ2-1; 7 bases fit TRBD1. The CDR3 spans 12 residues. Germline assignment: CDR1 SEHNR and CDR2 FQNEAQ (reference sequence). Unmatched junction bases numbered 5, after V lost 6 bases and J lost 9 bases. DNA of the CDR3: TGTGCCAGCAGTTTTCAGGGGGTTGAGCAGTTCTTC. It translates to CASSFQGVEQFF. Together with reference TRBV7-9 and TRBJ2-1, the CDR3 gives the full variable domain: DTGVSQNPRHKITKRGQNVTFRCDPISEHNRLYWYRQTLGQGPEFLTYFQNEAQLEKSRLLSDRFSAERPKGSFSTLEIQRTEQGDSAMYLCASSFQGVEQFFGPGTRLTVL.

The V gene is TRBV2, the J gene TRBJ2-2; D remains unclear. V lost 6 bases, J lost 2 bases, and 10 bases lay in between. CDR1 and CDR2 from the germline V gene are SNHLY and FYNNEI. The CDR3 runs 14 residues. This CDR3 is CASRMITNTGELFF. The CDR3 DNA follows: TGTGCCAGCAGGATGATTACTAACACCGGGGAGCTGTTTTTT. The variable domain in full, with the rest retrieved from reference TRBV2 and TRBJ2-2, is EPEVTQTPSHQVTQMGQEVILRCVPISNHLYFYWYRQILGQKVEFLVSFYNNEISEKSEIFDDQFSVERPDGSNFTLKIRSTKLEDSAMYFCASRMITNTGELFFGEGSRLTVL.